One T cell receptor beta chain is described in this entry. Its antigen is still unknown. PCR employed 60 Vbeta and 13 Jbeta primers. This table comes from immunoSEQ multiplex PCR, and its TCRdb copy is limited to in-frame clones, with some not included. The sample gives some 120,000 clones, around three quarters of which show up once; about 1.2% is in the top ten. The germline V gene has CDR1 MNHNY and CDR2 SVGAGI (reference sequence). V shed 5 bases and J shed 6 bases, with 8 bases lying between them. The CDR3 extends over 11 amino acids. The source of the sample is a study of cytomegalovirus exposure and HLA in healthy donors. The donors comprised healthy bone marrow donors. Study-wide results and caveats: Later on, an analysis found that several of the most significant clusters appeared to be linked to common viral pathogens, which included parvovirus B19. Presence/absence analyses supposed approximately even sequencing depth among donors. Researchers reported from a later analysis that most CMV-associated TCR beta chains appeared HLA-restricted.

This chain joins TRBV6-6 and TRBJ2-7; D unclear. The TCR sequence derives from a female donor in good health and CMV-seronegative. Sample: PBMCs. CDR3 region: CASSLRREQYF. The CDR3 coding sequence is TGTGCCAGCAGTCTACGCCGCGAGCAGTACTTC.